A selection of T cell receptor beta chains follows, all from one sample in a study of blood T cell repertoires in COVID-19. Method: immunoSEQ multiplex PCR; TCRdb's copy keeps in-frame clones and lacks some. Of 97,000 or so clones in the sample, about nine tenths were seen once. The sample taken for sequencing was peripheral blood. Receptor source: a woman in her forties or fifties with COVID-19, enrolled during active disease. CDR3s include the opening cysteine and the closing phenylalanine or tryptophan. Each record gives: V gene, CDR3 protein.

v_call: TRBV7-2
cdr3_aa: CASKDRLAGGHETQYF

v_call: TRBV19
cdr3_aa: CASSISVNTEAFF

v_call: TRBV27
cdr3_aa: CASSLTGAYEQYF

v_call: TRBV30
cdr3_aa: CAWSVHFRVNEQFF

v_call: TRBV30
cdr3_aa: CAWSEVAATGEGYTF

v_call: TRBV7-2
cdr3_aa: CASSLGQIQPYEQYF

v_call: TRBV2
cdr3_aa: CASSEQGGANYGYTF

v_call: TRBV11-2
cdr3_aa: CASSLGPGGSGYTF

v_call: TRBV2
cdr3_aa: CASRLDRGQNIQYF

v_call: TRBV15
cdr3_aa: CATSREGGLSYEQYF

v_call: TRBV11-2
cdr3_aa: CASTRTGRSYNSPLHF

v_call: TRBV2
cdr3_aa: CASTEGDRGRISYGYTF

v_call: TRBV11-2
cdr3_aa: CASSIMGRRNTEAFF

v_call: TRBV9
cdr3_aa: CASSAVGGAVGEQYF

v_call: TRBV5-4
cdr3_aa: CASSSADYLNTIYF

v_call: TRBV18
cdr3_aa: CASSLHQGKEQPQHF

v_call: TRBV6-2/TRBV6-3
cdr3_aa: CASSYYGTGGGSYNSPLHF

v_call: TRBV7-2
cdr3_aa: CASSPYAGGKNIQYF

v_call: TRBV2
cdr3_aa: CASSEESSGNTIYF

v_call: TRBV14
cdr3_aa: CASSQVGGSKDTQYF

v_call: TRBV5-5
cdr3_aa: CASSLRGPPGNQPQHF

v_call: TRBV5-6
cdr3_aa: CASSLSGLAGEKQYF

v_call: TRBV19
cdr3_aa: CASSIRQGLGDTQYF

v_call: TRBV19
cdr3_aa: CASSPRDIFSGANVLTF

v_call: TRBV3-1/TRBV3-2
cdr3_aa: CASSQDRGQGQGYTF

v_call: TRBV29-1
cdr3_aa: CSVGQGNNYGYTF

v_call: TRBV11-3
cdr3_aa: CASSPRDRGDTEAFF

v_call: TRBV19
cdr3_aa: CASSGRRQGRNIQYF

v_call: TRBV27
cdr3_aa: CASSSSSGGSYNSPLHF

v_call: TRBV5-1
cdr3_aa: CASSLQGEVDEKLFF

v_call: TRBV5-1
cdr3_aa: CASSYFRTGESYGYTF

v_call: TRBV6-5
cdr3_aa: CASSTTLNTEAFF

v_call: TRBV25-1
cdr3_aa: CASSEFRRGLAGLGELFF

v_call: TRBV3-1/TRBV3-2
cdr3_aa: CASSARLRRAGNTIYF

v_call: TRBV4-2
cdr3_aa: CASRQVSGNTIYF

v_call: TRBV7-6
cdr3_aa: CASSLSGVTEAFF

v_call: TRBV19
cdr3_aa: CASSNTGGGNQPQHF

v_call: TRBV11-2
cdr3_aa: CAIKSGGAAGELFF

v_call: TRBV5-6
cdr3_aa: CASGGRTDTQYF

v_call: TRBV18
cdr3_aa: CASSPATSRLGETQYF

v_call: TRBV30
cdr3_aa: CAWSLTGTTGGKLFF

v_call: TRBV4-1
cdr3_aa: CASSQRQGIAYEQYF

v_call: TRBV6-5
cdr3_aa: CASSTTGWGAQYF

v_call: TRBV28
cdr3_aa: CASGLTGFGEQFF

v_call: TRBV11-2
cdr3_aa: CASSLGGSISYNSPLHF

v_call: TRBV13
cdr3_aa: CASSLRDRGYGYTF

v_call: TRBV30
cdr3_aa: CAWSVGQGDGYTF

v_call: TRBV24-1
cdr3_aa: CATNPSGEDYGYTF

v_call: TRBV19
cdr3_aa: CASSGGGNTEAFF

v_call: TRBV9
cdr3_aa: CASSYGTGEDGELFF

v_call: TRBV6-6
cdr3_aa: CASSSFVSREGGYTF

v_call: TRBV7-9
cdr3_aa: CASSSRTGGTDTQYF

v_call: TRBV3-1/TRBV3-2
cdr3_aa: CASSQGAGGSHTGELFF

v_call: TRBV30
cdr3_aa: CAWTDNTGELFF

v_call: TRBV11-2
cdr3_aa: CASSPTIGDYGYTF